Sequencing of this T cell receptor (beta chain) was carried out in a study of shared clonotypes between healthy human individuals. The CDR3 has 16 residues. V trimming: 3 bases; J trimming: 7 bases; junction bases outside the gene matches: 6. Germline V gene sequence: CDR1 MNHEY, CDR2 SMNVEV (reference sequence). TCRdb keeps only in-frame clones here, not all; method: immunoSEQ multiplex PCR. This table holds around 500,000 clones, 78% found once. The sequenced sample was PBMCs. The genes are TRBV27 and TRBJ2-1; 13 bases agree with TRBD2. The source of this sequence is a woman aged 40 to 49 in good health. Some clones in this sample may be carry-over from other donors' samples. CDR3 amino acids: CASSFPGLAGENEQFF. In DNA, the CDR3 is TGTGCCAGCAGTTTTCCCGGACTAGCGGGAGAAAATGAGCAGTTCTTC.